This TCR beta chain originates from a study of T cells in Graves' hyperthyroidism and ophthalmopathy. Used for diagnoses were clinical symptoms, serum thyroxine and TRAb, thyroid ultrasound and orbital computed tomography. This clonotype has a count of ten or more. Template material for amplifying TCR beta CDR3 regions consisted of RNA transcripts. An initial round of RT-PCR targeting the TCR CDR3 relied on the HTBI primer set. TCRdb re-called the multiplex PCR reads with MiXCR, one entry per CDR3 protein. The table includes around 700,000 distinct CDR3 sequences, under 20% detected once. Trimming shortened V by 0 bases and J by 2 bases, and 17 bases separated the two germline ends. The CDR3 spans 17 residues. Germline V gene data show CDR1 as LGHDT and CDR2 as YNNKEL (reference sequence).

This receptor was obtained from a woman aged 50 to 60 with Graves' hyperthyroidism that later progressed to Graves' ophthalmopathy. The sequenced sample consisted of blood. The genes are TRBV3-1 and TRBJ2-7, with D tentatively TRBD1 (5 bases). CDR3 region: CASSQDQLTGPPYEQYF. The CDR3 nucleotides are TGTGCCAGCAGCCAAGACCAGCTTACAGGTCCTCCCTACGAGCAGTACTTC.